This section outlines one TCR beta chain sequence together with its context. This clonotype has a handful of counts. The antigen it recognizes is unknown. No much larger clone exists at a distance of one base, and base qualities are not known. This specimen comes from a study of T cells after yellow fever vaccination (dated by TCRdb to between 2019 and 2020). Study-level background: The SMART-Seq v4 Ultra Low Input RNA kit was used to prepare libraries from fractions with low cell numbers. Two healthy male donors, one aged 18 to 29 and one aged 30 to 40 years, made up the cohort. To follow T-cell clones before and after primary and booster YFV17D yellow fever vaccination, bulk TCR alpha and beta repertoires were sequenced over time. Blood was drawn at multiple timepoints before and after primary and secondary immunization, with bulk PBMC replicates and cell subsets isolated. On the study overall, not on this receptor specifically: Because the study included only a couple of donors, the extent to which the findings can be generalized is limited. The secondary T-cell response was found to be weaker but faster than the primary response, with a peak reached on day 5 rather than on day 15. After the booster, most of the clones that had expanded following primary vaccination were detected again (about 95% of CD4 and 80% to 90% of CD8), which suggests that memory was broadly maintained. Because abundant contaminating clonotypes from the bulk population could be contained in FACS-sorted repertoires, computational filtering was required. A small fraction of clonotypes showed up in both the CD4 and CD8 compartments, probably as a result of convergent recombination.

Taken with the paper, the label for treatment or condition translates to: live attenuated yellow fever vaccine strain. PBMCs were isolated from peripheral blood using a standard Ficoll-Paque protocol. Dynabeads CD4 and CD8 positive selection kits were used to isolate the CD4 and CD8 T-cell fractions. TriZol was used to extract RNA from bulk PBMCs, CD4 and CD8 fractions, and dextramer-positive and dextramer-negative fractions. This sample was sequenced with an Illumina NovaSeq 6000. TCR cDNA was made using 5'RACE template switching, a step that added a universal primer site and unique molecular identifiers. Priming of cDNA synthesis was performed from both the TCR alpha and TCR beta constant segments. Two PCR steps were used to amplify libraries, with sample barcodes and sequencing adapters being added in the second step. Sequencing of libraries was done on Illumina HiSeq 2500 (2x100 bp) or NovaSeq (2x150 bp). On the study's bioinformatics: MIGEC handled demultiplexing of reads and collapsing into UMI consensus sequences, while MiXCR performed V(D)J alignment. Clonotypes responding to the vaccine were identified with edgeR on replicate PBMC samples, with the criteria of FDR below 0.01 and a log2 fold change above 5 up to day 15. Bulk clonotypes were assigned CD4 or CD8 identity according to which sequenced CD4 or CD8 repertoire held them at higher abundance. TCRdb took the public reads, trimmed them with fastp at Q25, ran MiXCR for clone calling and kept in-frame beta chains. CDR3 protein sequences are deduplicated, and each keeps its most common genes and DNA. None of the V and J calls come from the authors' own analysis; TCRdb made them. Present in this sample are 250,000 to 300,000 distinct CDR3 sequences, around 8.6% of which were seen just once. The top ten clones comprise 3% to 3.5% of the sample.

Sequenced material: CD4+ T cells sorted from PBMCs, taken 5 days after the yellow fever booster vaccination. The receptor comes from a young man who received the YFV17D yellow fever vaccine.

The CDR3 region: CSASPRDYGYTF. The nucleotides read TGCAGTGCTAGTCCCAGGGACTATGGCTACACCTTC. The rearranged chain carries TRBV20-1 and TRBJ1-2; D gene: possibly TRBD1, on 5 matching bases. The CDR1 and CDR2 encoded by the germline V gene (reference sequence) are DFQATT and SNEGSKA. The germline ends are 8 bases apart after V is trimmed by 3 bases and J by 3 bases. From its cysteine to its phenylalanine, the CDR3 spans 12 amino acids. CDR3 DNA only is kept here, 36 bases in frame from base 1.